This entry lists 27 T cell receptor beta chains sequenced from one sample in a study of cytomegalovirus exposure and HLA in healthy donors. In the PCR, 60 Vbeta and 13 Jbeta primers were used. Profiling relied on immunoSEQ multiplex PCR, and the TCRdb table lists in-frame clones only, not all of them. The table shows 150,000 or so clones, with around 79% occurring only once. The sequenced sample was PBMCs. Every receptor here comes from a man aged 25 to 45 in good health and CMV-seropositive.

A few counts support this clone. The gene calls are TRBV15 and TRBJ1-2; no reliable D call. Trimming took 2 bases from V and 7 from J, leaving 14 bases between them. The CDR3 has 14 residues. Germline CDR1 LNHNV, CDR2 YYDKDF (reference sequence). In DNA, the CDR3 is TGTGCCACCAGCAGACGCGGCGATGGCTTTGGCTACACCTTC. Translation: CATSRRGDGFGYTF.

The CDR3 DNA sequence: TGTGCCAGCAGCCGACTCCGACTAGCGGGAGGGCCCGACCACGAGCAGTACTTC. It specifies CASSRLRLAGGPDHEQYF. The chain carries TRBV11-1 and TRBJ2-7; 14 bases fit TRBD2. The germline V gene encodes CDR1 SGHAT and CDR2 FQDESV (reference sequence). The CDR3 totals 18 residues. The V segment lost 5 bases and the J segment 5 bases; nucleotides outside the gene matches: 14.

V gene TRBV5-1 combines with J gene TRBJ2-5; 7 bases agree with TRBD2. The CDR3 length is 16 residues. Germline V CDR1 and CDR2: SGHRS, YFSETQ. J lost 1 base, V lost 2 bases, and 8 bases had no gene match. CDR3 nucleotides: TGCGCCAGCAGCTTCGTGGCGGGGGAGAGCCAAGAGACCCAGTACTTC. This sequence encodes CASSFVAGESQETQYF.

This chain uses TRBV4-1 with TRBJ2-2; 8 bases line up with TRBD2. In germline, CDR1 is MGHRA, CDR2 YSYEKL. V lost 1 base to trimming and J lost 4 bases; unmatched junction nucleotides: 5. The CDR3 has 16 residues. The CDR3, as DNA: TGCGCCAGCAGCCAAGTCCCCGGGGGGGCCACCGGGGAGCTGTTTTTT. It translates to CASSQVPGGATGELFF.

The chain uses TRBV28 and TRBJ1-1; D not resolved. The CDR3 sequence is 13 residues long. V lost 6 bases and J 6 bases, leaving 14 bases between the germline ends. The germline V gene encodes CDR1 MDHEN and CDR2 SYDVKM. The CDR3 loop reads CASRSSGVPEAFF. Written as DNA, the CDR3 is TGTGCCAGCAGGTCCTCCGGGGTTCCTGAAGCTTTCTTT.

J is TRBJ1-5 and V is TRBV27; 7 nucleotides align to TRBD1. Trimming took 5 bases from V and 6 from J; bases not matched to a gene: 10. The CDR3 contains 15 residues. Germline V gives CDR1 MNHEY, CDR2 SMNVEV (reference sequence). CDR3 DNA: TGTGCCAGCAGTCCGGGACAGTTATTAAGTCAGCCCCAGCATTTT. Amino acids: CASSPGQLLSQPQHF.

The gene calls are TRBV27 and TRBJ2-7; 7 positions match TRBD2. The germline gives CDR1 MNHEY, CDR2 SMNVEV (reference sequence). The CDR3 length is 11 residues. V was clipped by 5 bases and J by 10 bases; unmatched bases: 5. CDR3 protein: CASSGGGLQYF. CDR3 nucleotide sequence: TGTGCCAGCAGTGGGGGGGGTCTTCAGTACTTC.

This clone was seen a handful of times. The chain is built from TRBV7-9 and TRBJ2-1; tentative D call: TRBD2 (6 bases). Deletions cut 4 bases from V and 10 bases from J, with 11 bases between. The CDR3 is 12 residues long. Germline V gene sequence: CDR1 SEHNR, CDR2 FQNEAQ (reference sequence). The CDR3 nucleotides read TGTGCCAGCAGCTCCGACGGGAGAGAGCAGTTCTTC. Its protein is CASSSDGREQFF.

The J gene is TRBJ2-3, the V gene TRBV28; 9 nucleotides align to TRBD2. In germline, CDR1 is MDHEN, CDR2 SYDVKM. The length of the CDR3 is 16 residues. V gave up 7 bases and J gave up 3 bases; unmatched junction bases: 11. The CDR3 DNA reads as TGTGCCAGCAAGGTAGCGGGAGAGATTCGTACAGATACGCAGTATTTT. This encodes CASKVAGEIRTDTQYF.

This chain joins TRBV5-1 and TRBJ1-2; TRBD1 matches at 8 bases. This CDR3 is built from 15 residues. The junction had 3 bases not matched to a gene; V was cut back by 2 bases and J by 0 bases. Germline-derived CDR1 and CDR2 are SGHRS and YFSETQ. As DNA, the CDR3 is TGCGCCAGCAGCTTCTACAGGGGGACTAACTATGGCTACACCTTC. This codes for CASSFYRGTNYGYTF.

The chain combines TRBV5-1 with TRBJ2-7, with D possibly TRBD2 on 5 matching bases. Trimming shortened V by 4 bases and J by 4 bases, and 21 bases separated the two germline ends. Germline V CDR1 and CDR2: SGHRS, YFSETQ. This CDR3 comprises 16 residues. For the CDR3, the DNA is TGCGCCAGCAGCCTATACCCAGCGGTGGGCCAGTACGAGCAGTACTTC. Protein product: CASSLYPAVGQYEQYF.

The chain combines TRBV19 with TRBJ1-5; D is possibly TRBD1 (6 bases). V was cut by 2 bases and J by 3 bases, with 20 bases left in between. Germline V gene data show CDR1 as LNHDA and CDR2 as SQIVND (reference sequence). This CDR3 is 18 amino acids long. CDR3 coding DNA: TGTGCCAGTAGTATATCGCCCGACGACAGGAGACCCAATCAGCCCCAGCATTTT. This codes for CASSISPDDRRPNQPQHF.

The chain joins TRBV7-9 to TRBJ1-4, with TRBD1 matching 7 bases. The germline CDR1 and CDR2 sequences are SEHNR and FQNEAQ (reference sequence). The ends lost 4 bases at V and 6 bases at J; junction bases unmatched: 11. The CDR3 runs to 16 residues. The CDR3 region is CASSSTGLAGDEKLFF. The CDR3 DNA sequence: TGTGCCAGCAGCTCGACAGGGCTGGCTGGGGATGAAAAACTGTTTTTT.

The chain couples TRBV5-6 to TRBJ1-4; 7 bases map to TRBD1. CDR3 length: 11 residues. Germline V lookup: CDR1 SGHDT, CDR2 YYEEEE. The ends lost 3 bases at V and 16 bases at J; junction bases unmatched: 6. CDR3 DNA sequence: TGTGCCAGCAGCTCGACAGGGTATCAGTTTTTT. Its protein is CASSSTGYQFF. Using reference TRBV5-6 and TRBJ1-4 for the parts outside the CDR3, the full variable domain is DAGVTQSPTHLIKTRGQQVTLRCSPKSGHDTVSWYQQALGQGPQFIFQYYEEEERQRGNFPDRFSGHQFPNYSSELNVNALLLGDSALYLCASSSTGYQFFGSGTQLSVL.

This chain joins TRBV12-5 and TRBJ2-1, with 7 positions matching TRBD2. Germline trimming cut 10 bases from V and 6 bases from J; bases unmatched to any gene: 6. CDR1 LGHNT and CDR2 FRNRAP come from the germline V gene. The length of the CDR3 is 12 residues. CDR3 nucleotide sequence: TGTGCTACTGGACTAGACGGCAATGAGCAGTTCTTC. It codes for CATGLDGNEQFF.

The chain employs TRBV4-2 and TRBJ1-2; D not resolved. Trimming cost V 1 base and J 6 bases, with 15 bases left between them. CDR1 and CDR2 (germline): LGHNA, YNFKEQ. The CDR3 totals 15 residues. The CDR3 here is CASSQATVAADGYTF. The CDR3 DNA follows: TGTGCCAGCAGCCAAGCGACCGTTGCTGCGGATGGCTACACCTTC.

The chain is built from TRBV30 and TRBJ2-3; perhaps TRBD1 as D (6 bases). Trimming stripped 0 bases from V and 4 bases from J, with 8 bases between. CDR1 is GTSNPN, CDR2 SVGIG, per germline (reference sequence). This CDR3 is built from 13 residues. The CDR3 reads CAWSVQGPDTQYF. Here the CDR3 DNA reads TGTGCCTGGAGTGTACAGGGCCCAGATACGCAGTATTTT.

This sequence joins TRBV5-1 and TRBJ1-1, with a possible D match to TRBD1 (6 bases). The CDR3 totals 15 residues. The V and J ends lost 2 bases and 6 bases respectively, with 17 bases between them. CDR1 and CDR2 (germline): SGHRS, YFSETQ. Written as DNA, the CDR3 is TGCGCCAGCAGCTTTGGAAGGCAGGGGTACGCTGAAGCTTTCTTT. Its protein is CASSFGRQGYAEAFF.

The rearrangement joins TRBV7-3 to TRBJ2-5, with 7 positions matching TRBD1. Germline trimming cut 4 bases from V and 1 base from J; bases unmatched to any gene: 6. The CDR3 length is 15 residues. Germline values: CDR1 SGHTA, CDR2 FQGTGA. The CDR3 region is CASSSGQITQETQYF. The CDR3, as DNA: TGTGCCAGCAGCTCGGGACAGATTACCCAAGAGACCCAGTACTTC.

The rearrangement uses TRBV10-3 and TRBJ1-2, with a tentative D call TRBD1 (6 bases). Trimming left V 3 bases short and J 3 bases short, with 14 bases between. CDR3 length: 15 residues. The germline CDR1 and CDR2 sequences are ENHRY and SYGVKD. Here the CDR3 reads CAISDHRTDHYGYTF. CDR3 in DNA: TGTGCCATCAGTGACCATCGGACAGATCACTATGGCTACACCTTC.

V gene TRBV7-9 combines with J gene TRBJ1-1; D is possibly TRBD1 (6 bases). With 5 bases removed from V and 4 bases from J, the gap between germline ends came to 14 bases. The CDR3 is 14 amino acids. The germline V gene has CDR1 SEHNR and CDR2 FQNEAQ (reference sequence). For the CDR3, the DNA is TGTGCCAGCAGCCCGAGGACAGAGATCACTGAAGCTTTCTTT. Translation: CASSPRTEITEAFF.

The CDR3 is CASSLASAGPGNTIYF. The CDR3 nucleotides read TGTGCCAGCAGCTTGGCGTCGGCAGGCCCTGGAAACACCATATATTTT. This chain connects TRBV5-4 to TRBJ1-3; D ambiguous. This CDR3 spans 16 amino acids. Germline V gives CDR1 SGHNT, CDR2 YYREEE (reference sequence). With 0 bases removed from V and 2 bases from J, the gap between germline ends came to 12 bases.

In the case of this clone: Sequence at one end of the junction differs from germline and may be a read error. The chain is built from TRBV5-1 and TRBJ2-7, with 9 bases identical to TRBD1. Germline loops: CDR1 SGHRS, CDR2 YFSETQ. The CDR3 is 15 amino acids. The CDR3 DNA reads as TGCGCCGGCAGCTTAAATGGACAGGGGCAGAGAGAGCAGTACTTC. Protein: CAGSLNGQGQREQYF. Filled out from reference TRBV5-1 and TRBJ2-7, the complete variable domain reads KAGVTQTPRYLIKTRGQQVTLSCSPISGHRSVSWYQQTPGQGLQFLFEYFSETQRNKGNFPGRFSGRQFSNSRSEMNVSTLELGDSALYLCAGSLNGQGQREQYFGPGTRLTVT.

This clone turned up a few times. The chain recombines TRBV29-1 with TRBJ2-7; 9 bases align to TRBD1. Germline assignment: CDR1 SQVTM and CDR2 ANQGSEA. This CDR3 is built from 13 residues. V dropped 4 bases and J dropped 6; count of bases not matched to a gene: 7. The CDR3 spells CSVGEGQGLEQYF. CDR3 sequence (DNA): TGCAGCGTTGGAGAGGGACAGGGACTCGAGCAGTACTTC.

Here the CDR3 reads CASSSGQVYEQYF. CDR3 sequence (DNA): TGTGCCAGCAGCTCCGGACAGGTCTACGAGCAGTACTTC. The chain links TRBV5-4 to TRBJ2-7; 7 bases align to TRBD1. The CDR3 loop spans 13 amino acids. Germline values: CDR1 SGHNT, CDR2 YYREEE (reference sequence). The V segment lost 3 bases and the J segment 3 bases; nucleotides outside the gene matches: 3.

The rearrangement links TRBV12-5 to TRBJ2-1; D remains ambiguous. CDR3 length equals 15 residues. Germline CDR1 is LGHNT and CDR2 is FRNRAP. Trimming stripped 6 bases from V and 0 bases from J, with 12 bases between. CDR3 sequence: CASGLPRSSYNEQFF. Written as DNA, the CDR3 is TGTGCTAGTGGATTACCTAGGAGCTCCTACAATGAGCAGTTCTTC.

In its sample, this clone was seen a few times. The rearrangement joins TRBV7-9 to TRBJ1-4; D is perhaps TRBD1 (5 bases). CDR1 SEHNR and CDR2 FQNEAQ come from the germline V gene (reference sequence). V was shortened by 7 bases and J by 6 bases, with 15 bases between the two germline ends. The CDR3 is 14 residues long. The CDR3: CASTWGSDDEKLFF. The CDR3 DNA reads TGTGCCAGCACCTGGGGCTCAGACGATGAAAAACTGTTTTTT.